The rows below give T cell receptor beta chains drawn from one sample of a study of Ad26.COV2.S vaccination and SARS-CoV-2 variants. Only in-frame clones appear in the TCRdb table, and some are missing; sequencing was by immunoSEQ multiplex PCR. The table has 350,000 to 500,000 clones, less than 95% seen once. The material sequenced was peripheral blood, taken in a trial of Ad26.COV2.S vaccine versus placebo. These receptors originate from a person aged 18-65 years who received the Ad26.COV2.S COVID-19 vaccine or a placebo. Both conserved end residues are part of each CDR3. A D gene is named only where the DNA matches it firmly. Only some rows state a clone size, as once, few, many or a class for expanded clones.

CDR3 DNA: TGTGCCAGCAGCTTATGGACAGGAGAAGAGACCCAGTACTTC
CDR3 protein: CASSLWTGEETQYF
V gene: TRBV7-2
CDR3 length: 14
J gene: TRBJ2-5
clone size: .
D gene: TRBD1

CDR3 DNA: TGTGCCATCAGTGACAGGGGGGAAGCTAACTATGGCTACACCTTC
CDR3 protein: CAISDRGEANYGYTF
V gene: TRBV10-3
CDR3 length: 15
J gene: TRBJ1-2
clone size: few
D gene: TRBD1

CDR3 DNA: TGTGCCAGCAGCTTTGGGACGGAGAACACTGAAGCTTTCTTT
CDR3 protein: CASSFGTENTEAFF
V gene: TRBV5-6
CDR3 length: 14
J gene: TRBJ1-1
clone size: .
D gene: .

CDR3 DNA: TGCAGTGCAGGGACTACAGATACGCAGTATTTT
CDR3 protein: CSAGTTDTQYF
V gene: TRBV20-1
CDR3 length: 11
J gene: TRBJ2-3
clone size: .
D gene: .

CDR3 DNA: TGCGCCAGCAGCCAAGAAAGGACAGGGGCTTACGAGCAGTACTTC
CDR3 protein: CASSQERTGAYEQYF
V gene: TRBV4-3
CDR3 length: 15
J gene: TRBJ2-7
clone size: few
D gene: TRBD1

CDR3 DNA: TGTGCCAGCTCACCCGGGATCACAGATACGCAGTATTTT
CDR3 protein: CASSPGITDTQYF
V gene: TRBV18
CDR3 length: 13
J gene: TRBJ2-3
clone size: .
D gene: .

CDR3 DNA: TGTGCCAGCAGTTACCGGGGGAAGGGTGAAGCTTTCTTT
CDR3 protein: CASSYRGKGEAFF
V gene: TRBV6-5
CDR3 length: 13
J gene: TRBJ1-1
clone size: .
D gene: .

CDR3 DNA: TGTGCCAGCAGCGTAGGGGTGAGGACCGGGGAGCTGTTTTTT
CDR3 protein: CASSVGVRTGELFF
V gene: TRBV9
CDR3 length: 14
J gene: TRBJ2-2
clone size: .
D gene: .

CDR3 DNA: TGTGCCAGCAGCTTACATAACACTGAAGCTTTCTTT
CDR3 protein: CASSLHNTEAFF
V gene: TRBV7-9
CDR3 length: 12
J gene: TRBJ1-1
clone size: once
D gene: .

CDR3 DNA: TGTGCCAGCAGCCAAGCCCTCCCCGGGACTACTCACAATGAGCAGTTCTTC
CDR3 protein: CASSQALPGTTHNEQFF
V gene: TRBV14
CDR3 length: 17
J gene: TRBJ2-1
clone size: .
D gene: TRBD2

CDR3 DNA: TGTGCCAGCAGCTTAGTAAGGGTTGTACACGAGCAGTACTTC
CDR3 protein: CASSLVRVVHEQYF
V gene: TRBV11-2
CDR3 length: 14
J gene: TRBJ2-7
clone size: .
D gene: .

CDR3 DNA: TGTGCTAGTGGTCTCACAATGGAGACCCAGTACTTC
CDR3 protein: CASGLTMETQYF
V gene: TRBV12-5
CDR3 length: 12
J gene: TRBJ2-5
clone size: .
D gene: .

CDR3 DNA: TGTGCCAGTAGTATCGGGACAGTAAACACTGAAGCTTTCTTT
CDR3 protein: CASSIGTVNTEAFF
V gene: TRBV19
CDR3 length: 14
J gene: TRBJ1-1
clone size: once
D gene: TRBD1

CDR3 DNA: TGTGCCAGTAGTCCTTGGGGGACACGGAAAACATACGAGCAGTACTTC
CDR3 protein: CASSPWGTRKTYEQYF
V gene: TRBV19
CDR3 length: 16
J gene: TRBJ2-7
clone size: .
D gene: .

CDR3 DNA: TGTGCCAGCAGTTTAGTCCTGAGACAGGGTTCAGATACGCAGTATTTT
CDR3 protein: CASSLVLRQGSDTQYF
V gene: TRBV27
CDR3 length: 16
J gene: TRBJ2-3
clone size: .
D gene: TRBD1

CDR3 DNA: TGTGCCAGTAGCCAGGCCCACACCTACGAGCAGTACTTC
CDR3 protein: CASSQAHTYEQYF
V gene: TRBV19
CDR3 length: 13
J gene: TRBJ2-7
clone size: .
D gene: .

CDR3 DNA: TGTGCCAGCTCGTCTCGTGGAGGAGGAAACACCATATATTTT
CDR3 protein: CASSSRGGGNTIYF
V gene: TRBV18
CDR3 length: 14
J gene: TRBJ1-3
clone size: .
D gene: .

CDR3 DNA: TGTGCCAGTAGGGAGGCCCCCTCCTACAATGAGCAGTTCTTC
CDR3 protein: CASREAPSYNEQFF
V gene: TRBV19
CDR3 length: 14
J gene: TRBJ2-1
clone size: few
D gene: .

CDR3 DNA: TGTGCCAGCAGTTTATCGGGGGATCCCTACAATGAGCAGTTCTTC
CDR3 protein: CASSLSGDPYNEQFF
V gene: TRBV27
CDR3 length: 15
J gene: TRBJ2-1
clone size: .
D gene: .

CDR3 DNA: TGTGCCAGCAGTTTATCAGGGACGGAGACCCAGTACTTC
CDR3 protein: CASSLSGTETQYF
V gene: TRBV6-5
CDR3 length: 13
J gene: TRBJ2-5
clone size: .
D gene: .

CDR3 DNA: TGTGCCAGCAGCTTGAGTACGGGGCTGTCTGGGGCCAACGTCCTGACTTTC
CDR3 protein: CASSLSTGLSGANVLTF
V gene: TRBV5-5
CDR3 length: 17
J gene: TRBJ2-6
clone size: .
D gene: .

CDR3 DNA: TGTGCCAGCAGCCCCCGGGTAGCGGGAGGCTACGAGCAGTACTTC
CDR3 protein: CASSPRVAGGYEQYF
V gene: TRBV11-2
CDR3 length: 15
J gene: TRBJ2-7
clone size: few
D gene: TRBD2

CDR3 DNA: TGTGCCAGCAGCCAACTTCTAGTAGGGGGCAATGAGCAGTTCTTC
CDR3 protein: CASSQLLVGGNEQFF
V gene: TRBV4-2
CDR3 length: 15
J gene: TRBJ2-1
clone size: .
D gene: .

CDR3 DNA: TGTGCCAGTAGTTCCGGAGGGAACAATGAGCAGTTCTTC
CDR3 protein: CASSSGGNNEQFF
V gene: TRBV19
CDR3 length: 13
J gene: TRBJ2-1
clone size: .
D gene: .

CDR3 DNA: TGTGCCAGCAGCTGGGATACAGGGGAAGCTTTCTTT
CDR3 protein: CASSWDTGEAFF
V gene: TRBV28
CDR3 length: 12
J gene: TRBJ1-1
clone size: few
D gene: .

CDR3 DNA: TGTGCCAGCAGCTTAGCGATTCTGTCTAGTAAGTTCTTC
CDR3 protein: CASSLAILSSKFF
V gene: TRBV7-2
CDR3 length: 13
J gene: TRBJ2-1
clone size: once
D gene: .

CDR3 DNA: TGTGCCAGCAGTCGACAGGGTTTCGGCTCCTACGAGCAGTACTTC
CDR3 protein: CASSRQGFGSYEQYF
V gene: TRBV5-4
CDR3 length: 15
J gene: TRBJ2-7
clone size: .
D gene: TRBD1